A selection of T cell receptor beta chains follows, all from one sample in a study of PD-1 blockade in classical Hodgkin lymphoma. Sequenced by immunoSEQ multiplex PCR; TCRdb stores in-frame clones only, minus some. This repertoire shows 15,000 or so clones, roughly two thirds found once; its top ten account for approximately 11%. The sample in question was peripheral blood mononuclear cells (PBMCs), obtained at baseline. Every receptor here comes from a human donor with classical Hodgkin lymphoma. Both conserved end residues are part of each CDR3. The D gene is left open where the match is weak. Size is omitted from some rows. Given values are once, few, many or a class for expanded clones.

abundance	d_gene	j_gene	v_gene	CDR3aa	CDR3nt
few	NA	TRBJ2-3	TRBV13	CASSPAGEADTQYF	TGTGCCAGCAGCCCGGCAGGGGAGGCCGATACGCAGTATTTT
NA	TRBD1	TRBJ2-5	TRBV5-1	CASSLGTGGTETQYF	TGCGCCAGCAGCTTAGGGACAGGGGGCACGGAGACCCAGTACTTC
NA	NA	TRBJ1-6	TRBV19	CASRPTSSYNSPLHF	TGTGCCAGCAGACCAACGAGCTCCTATAATTCACCCCTCCACTTT
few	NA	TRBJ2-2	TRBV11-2	CASRGGTGELFF	TGTGCCAGCAGGGGGGGCACCGGGGAGCTGTTTTTT
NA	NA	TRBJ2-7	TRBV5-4	CASSLEILYEQYF	TGTGCCAGCAGCTTGGAAATACTCTACGAGCAGTACTTC
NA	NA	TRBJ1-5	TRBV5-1	CASSPGGGNQPQHF	TGTGCCAGCAGCCCGGGCGGGGGCAATCAGCCCCAGCATTTT
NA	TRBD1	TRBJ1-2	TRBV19	CASRGNYGYTF	TGTGCCAGCAGGGGGAACTATGGCTACACCTTC
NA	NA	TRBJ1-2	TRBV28	CASSFGGNYGYTF	TGTGCCAGCAGTTTTGGGGGGAACTATGGCTACACCTTC
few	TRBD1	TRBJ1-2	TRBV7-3	CASSPSGTGLYGYTF	TGTGCCAGCAGCCCCTCAGGGACAGGGCTCTATGGCTACACCTTC
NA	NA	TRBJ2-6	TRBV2	CASTGRPQGANVLTF	TGTGCCAGCACGGGCAGACCGCAAGGGGCCAACGTCCTGACTTTC
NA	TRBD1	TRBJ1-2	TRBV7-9	CASSAFRDSLSFGYTF	TGTGCCAGCAGCGCTTTCCGGGACAGTCTATCTTTCGGCTACACCTTC
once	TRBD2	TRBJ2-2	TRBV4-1	CASSQDTSGRANTGELFF	TGCGCCAGCAGCCAAGATACTAGCGGGAGGGCGAACACCGGGGAGCTGTTTTTT
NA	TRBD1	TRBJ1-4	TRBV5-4	CASSRDRGAEKLFF	TGTGCCAGCAGTCGCGACAGGGGAGCTGAAAAACTGTTTTTT
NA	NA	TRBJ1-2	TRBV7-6	CASSGTGGGYYGYTF	TGTGCCAGCAGCGGCACTGGGGGGGGCTACTATGGCTACACCTTC
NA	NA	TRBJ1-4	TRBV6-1	CASSEGGGGNEKLFF	TGTGCCAGCAGTGAAGGCGGCGGAGGTAATGAAAAACTGTTTTTT